Below, 10 T cell receptor beta chains from the same sample are listed, as sequenced in a study of blood T cells in healthy people across ages. Alongside a J-beta primer mix, a sample-barcoded 5' primer served in a second PCR lasting about 7 to 11 cycles. Via MiXCR, TCRdb re-called the 5' RACE reads, giving one row per CDR3 protein. The repertoire has 1.8 million or so distinct CDR3 sequences, about two fifths of them found once; the top ten carry 20% to 25%. The sample consisted of blood. These receptors originate from a human donor in good health.

This clonotype was picked up one time. The J gene is TRBJ1-1, the V gene TRBV7-8; 7 bases are shared with TRBD1. This CDR3 is 15 amino acids long. In germline, CDR1 is SGHVS, CDR2 FQNEAQ. Germline trimming cut 2 bases from V and 7 bases from J; bases unmatched to any gene: 10. As DNA, the CDR3 is TGTGCCAGCAGCTTATCGACAGGGAATGATCGTGAAGCTTTCTTT. This encodes CASSLSTGNDREAFF. Full variable domain (missing parts from reference TRBV7-8 and TRBJ1-1): GAGVSQSPRYKVAKRGQDVALRCDPISGHVSLFWYQQALGQGPEFLTYFQNEAQLDKSGLPSDRFFAERPEGSVSTLKIQRTQQEDSAVYLCASSLSTGNDREAFFGQGTRLTVV.

The J gene is TRBJ1-5, the V gene TRBV7-2; tentatively, D is TRBD1 (5 bases). The V and J ends lost 2 bases and 3 bases respectively, with 17 bases between them. The CDR3 consists of 17 residues. The germline gives CDR1 SGHTA, CDR2 FQGNSA. CDR3 sequence: CASSLTFRERANQPQHF. The CDR3 bases are TGTGCCAGCAGCTTAACCTTCAGGGAAAGGGCCAATCAGCCCCAGCATTTT.

This clonotype has a handful of counts. This chain joins TRBV4-1 and TRBJ2-4; maybe TRBD2 (5 bases). The J call may be incorrect, as the DNA end agrees better with TRBJ2-7. The CDR3 spans 14 residues. Germline lookup yields CDR1 MGHRA and CDR2 YSYEKL. The CDR3 protein is CASSQHPEGSEQYF. The CDR3 nucleotides are TGCGCCAGCAGCCAACATCCCGAGGGATCCGAGCAGTACTTC.

CDR3: CASSLGGQHTGELFF. The CDR3, as DNA: TGTGCCAGCAGTTTAGGTGGACAGCACACCGGGGAGCTGTTTTTT. The V gene is TRBV28, the J gene TRBJ2-2, with a possible D match to TRBD1 (6 bases). V lost 2 bases, J lost 3 bases, and 10 bases lay in between. The CDR3 has 15 amino acids. CDR1 MDHEN and CDR2 SYDVKM come from the germline V gene.

This clonotype occurred once. J is TRBJ2-1 and V is TRBV20-1; 11 nucleotides agree with TRBD2. The J call is doubtful: the DNA matches TRBJ2-7 better. In germline, CDR1 is DFQATT, CDR2 SNEGSKA (reference sequence). This CDR3 comprises 13 residues. The CDR3 reads CSAHGTSGFEQYF. In nucleotides, the CDR3 is TGCAGTGCTCACGGGACTAGCGGTTTCGAGCAGTACTTC.

This chain connects TRBV9 to TRBJ1-2; D might be TRBD1 (6 bases). Trimming took 4 bases from V and 4 from J, leaving 14 bases between them. This CDR3 contains 14 residues. Germline V gene sequence: CDR1 SGDLS, CDR2 YYNGEE. CDR3 coding DNA: TGTGCCAGCAGCACACCAGGGGTTGGCTATGGCTACACCTTC. Encoded protein: CASSTPGVGYGYTF. Looking up the rest from reference TRBV9 and TRBJ1-2 gives the full variable domain: DSGVTQTPKHLITATGQRVTLRCSPRSGDLSVYWYQQSLDQGLQFLIQYYNGEERAKGNILERFSAQQFPDLHSELNLSSLELGDSALYFCASSTPGVGYGYTFGSGTRLTVV.

The chain has TRBV12-3 or TRBV12-4 and TRBJ1-1; TRBD1 agrees at 10 bases. This CDR3 has 14 residues. The junction had 7 bases not matched to a gene; V was cut back by 6 bases and J by 6 bases. The CDR3, as DNA: TGTGCCAGCAGCCGACAGGGGGCCAGATCTGAAGCTTTCTTT. Its protein product is CASSRQGARSEAFF.

This clonotype has more than one count but fewer than ten. This rearrangement joins TRBV20-1 to TRBJ1-4, with 8 bases that match TRBD1. Losses at the gene ends were 0 bases for V and 1 base for J; bases not matched to a gene: 7. CDR3 length: 17 residues. Per germline, CDR1 DFQATT and CDR2 SNEGSKA (reference sequence). This CDR3 reads CSAREARQGKTNEKLFF. CDR3 bases: TGCAGTGCTAGAGAGGCCAGACAGGGGAAAACTAATGAAAAACTGTTTTTT.

The genes are TRBV24-1 and TRBJ2-7; D may match TRBD1 or TRBD2 (5 bases each). Germline lookup yields CDR1 KGHDR and CDR2 SFDVKD. The CDR3 consists of 16 residues. Deletions cut 10 bases from V and 2 bases from J, with 23 bases between. The CDR3 DNA reads as TGTGCCACTCCAGGGCGGACCGGGAATTTGCCCTACGAGCAGTACTTC. Its protein is CATPGRTGNLPYEQYF.

The table lists this clonotype with many counts. This sequence joins TRBV29-1 and TRBJ2-5; TRBD1 might be the D (7 bases). The germline V gene encodes CDR1 SQVTM and CDR2 ANQGSEA. The CDR3 has 13 residues. The germline V and J ends were trimmed by 3 bases and 6 bases, with 14 bases remaining between them. This CDR3 reads CSVEPGGGKTQYF. The CDR3 nucleotides are TGCAGCGTTGAGCCAGGGGGAGGAAAGACCCAGTACTTC.